This T cell receptor beta chain was obtained from a study of T-cell reconstitution after alpha-beta-depleted transplantation in children. This clonotype was seen at least ten times. The target antigen is unknown. This CDR3 is 16 amino acids long. Germline CDR1 SGHVS, CDR2 FNYEAQ. The junction had 13 bases not matched to a gene; V was cut back by 5 bases and J by 3 bases. Unique molecular identifiers tagged the TCRbeta library. From the PCR reads, TCRdb called clonotypes with MiXCR, one entry per CDR3 protein. The sample records fewer than 250,000 distinct CDR3 sequences, 7.5% to 9.5% being singletons. Broader study findings: Several hundred expanded graft clones reportedly supplied alpha-beta T cells about two months after transplant. T-cell numbers and diversity, one year after transplant, stemmed largely from T cells that were newly produced.

The sample in question was PBMCs, mostly from graft donor cells, obtained 180 days after TCRalphabeta/CD19-depleted stem cell transplant. The sequence was collected from a male patient aged 10 to 17 who had a stem cell transplant for acute lymphoblastic leukemia, so the T cells may come from the graft donor. V is TRBV7-6 and J is TRBJ2-7; 7 nucleotides agree with TRBD1. In nucleotides, the CDR3 is TGTGCCAGCAGCCCTACAGGGGTAGAGCGGATCTACGAGCAGTACTTC. Protein sequence: CASSPTGVERIYEQYF.